This T cell receptor beta chain originates from a study of blood T cell repertoires in COVID-19. The assay was immunoSEQ multiplex PCR, and TCRdb's table has in-frame clones only and misses some. The sample records about 150,000 clones, roughly 84% being singletons. This CDR3 has 14 residues. Germline V gene sequence: CDR1 MNHEY, CDR2 SMNVEV (reference sequence). V was shortened by 6 bases and J by 1 base, with 11 bases between the two germline ends. The source of this sequence is an older man who had been exposed to COVID-19. Sample: PBMCs or T cells enriched from blood (not recorded which). This chain links TRBV27 with TRBJ2-3, with D maybe TRBD1 (6 bases). CDR3 protein: CASRAGGGTDTQYF. The CDR3 DNA reads TGTGCCAGCAGGGCTGGGGGCGGCACAGATACGCAGTATTTT.